This T cell receptor beta chain was found in a study of T cell responses to AZD1222 COVID-19 vaccine. Study-level background: Recipients boosted at about 4 weeks or about 12 weeks are pooled.

CDR1 SQVTM and CDR2 ANQGSEA come from the germline V gene. CDR3 length equals 12 residues. V was pared by 5 bases and J by 0 bases, with 5 bases between. A remark on this clone: The antigen is not known.

Study-wide results and limits: White British donors predominated, females outnumbered males, and clonal diversity was possibly underestimated.

TCRdb's table, derived via immunoSEQ multiplex PCR, lists solely in-frame clones and lacks some. The sample contains roughly 120,000 clones, nearly 90% of which appear only once. The V call is TRBV29-1, the J call TRBJ1-3; D gene uncertain. This sample comprised peripheral blood, obtained on day 0 of AZD1222 vaccination. This receptor was obtained from an adult in good health. CDR3 loop: CSVSGSGNTIYF. The CDR3 DNA reads TGCAGCGTTTCGGGCTCTGGAAACACCATATATTTT.